Below, 15 T cell receptor beta chains from the same sample are listed, as sequenced in a study of blood T cell repertoires in COVID-19 (dated by TCRdb to about 2020). The library was prepared using the immunoSEQ multiplex PCR assay. Held by TCRdb, this immuneACCESS table contains in-frame sequences only and omits some clones. Under half of the omission traces to an unresolved V gene where checked; the cause of the rest is unknown. This sample holds 130,000 to 150,000 clones; approximately 85% were observed only once. The ten largest make up more than 7.5% of the sample. Sequenced: peripheral blood. These receptors were taken from a woman in her fifties or sixties with COVID-19, enrolled during active disease.

The chain couples TRBV13 to TRBJ2-1, with 16 bases matching TRBD2. The germline V gene encodes CDR1 PRHDT and CDR2 FYEKMQ (reference sequence). The CDR3 contains 19 residues. Trimming cost V 1 base and J 1 base; bases outside gene matches: 4. CDR3 coding DNA: TGTGCCAGCAGCTTAGCGGGACTAGCGGGGGGGCCTTCCTACAATGAGCAGTTCTTC. Translated: CASSLAGLAGGPSYNEQFF.

The V gene is TRBV11-3, the J gene TRBJ1-1; 9 nucleotides match TRBD1. The junction had 2 bases not matched to a gene; V was cut back by 5 bases and J by 4 bases. CDR1 SGHNT and CDR2 YENEEA come from the germline V gene. The CDR3 sequence is 13 residues long. CDR3 amino acids: CASSPTGGTEAFF. CDR3 sequence (DNA): TGTGCCAGCAGCCCGACAGGGGGCACTGAAGCTTTCTTT.

The rearrangement joins TRBV4-1 to TRBJ1-2; D perhaps matches TRBD1 (6 bases). The CDR3 runs to 16 residues. Trimming shortened V by 4 bases and J by 3 bases, and 18 bases separated the two germline ends. Germline-derived CDR1 and CDR2 are MGHRA and YSYEKL. The CDR3 region is CASSRIGGGLDYGYTF. CDR3 DNA sequence: TGCGCCAGCAGCCGCATTGGGGGGGGGCTAGACTATGGCTACACCTTC.

The chain carries TRBV5-4 and TRBJ1-1; 9 bases match TRBD1. Unmatched junction bases numbered 11, after V lost 6 bases and J lost 11 bases. The CDR3 sequence is 13 residues long. CDR1 is SGHNT and CDR2 is YYREEE in the germline V gene (reference sequence). CDR3 sequence reads: CASIQTGGFGAFF. DNA for the CDR3: TGTGCCAGCATCCAGACAGGGGGGTTCGGCGCTTTCTTT. Full variable domain (outside the CDR3, taken from reference TRBV5-4 and TRBJ1-1): ETGVTQSPTHLIKTRGQQVTLRCSSQSGHNTVSWYQQALGQGPQFIFQYYREEENGRGNFPPRFSGLQFPNYSSELNVNALELDDSALYLCASIQTGGFGAFFGQGTRLTVV.

This chain links TRBV7-6 with TRBJ2-7; possibly TRBD2 for D (5 bases). Trimming took 1 base from V and 2 from J, leaving 12 bases between them. In germline, CDR1 is SGHVS, CDR2 FNYEAQ. CDR3 length: 15 residues. The CDR3 DNA reads TGTGCCAGCAGCTTAGGAGGGCAGACAACCTACGAGCAGTACTTC. Amino acid sequence: CASSLGGQTTYEQYF.

The V gene is TRBV3-1 (or the pseudogene TRBV3-2), the J gene TRBJ2-1, with 7 positions matching TRBD1. CDR1 and CDR2 (germline): LGHDT, YNNKEL (reference sequence). This CDR3 region has 14 residues. The V gene end was trimmed by 4 bases and the J gene end by 4 bases; junction bases not matched to a gene: 4. The CDR3 DNA follows: TGTGCCAGCAGCCCCGGGACAGATTACAATGAGCAGTTCTTC. Its protein is CASSPGTDYNEQFF.

The chain employs TRBV19 and TRBJ2-2, with D perhaps TRBD1 (6 bases). Germline V gene data show CDR1 as LNHDA and CDR2 as SQIVND (reference sequence). CDR3 length equals 18 residues. Trimming took 4 bases from V and 4 from J, leaving 22 bases between them. As DNA, the CDR3 is TGTGCCAGTAGTAGGGTCTTCGGGACATCTACAGCCACCGGGGAGCTGTTTTTT. Protein: CASSRVFGTSTATGELFF. Full variable domain (remainder filled in from reference TRBV19 and TRBJ2-2): DGGITQSPKYLFRKEGQNVTLSCEQNLNHDAMYWYRQDPGQGLRLIYYSQIVNDFQKGDIAEGYSVSREKKESFPLTVTSAQKNPTAFYLCASSRVFGTSTATGELFFGEGSRLTVL.

The chain couples TRBV13 to TRBJ2-3; no firm D call. V was pared by 5 bases and J by 3 bases, with 18 bases between. The CDR3 has 16 residues. From germline, CDR1 is PRHDT and CDR2 FYEKMQ (reference sequence). The CDR3 protein is CASSLYSISETDTQYF. DNA of the CDR3: TGTGCCAGCAGCCTCTATTCGATTTCCGAGACAGATACGCAGTATTTT.

This chain joins TRBV19 and TRBJ2-7, with D unclear. V gave up 6 bases and J gave up 3 bases, with 12 bases separating them. This CDR3 is 13 amino acids long. Germline V gives CDR1 LNHDA, CDR2 SQIVND (reference sequence). CDR3 in DNA: TGTGCCAGTAGCGCCGGTGCCCGCTACGAGCAGTACTTC. Its protein is CASSAGARYEQYF. The full variable domain, rest sourced from reference TRBV19 and TRBJ2-7, is DGGITQSPKYLFRKEGQNVTLSCEQNLNHDAMYWYRQDPGQGLRLIYYSQIVNDFQKGDIAEGYSVSREKKESFPLTVTSAQKNPTAFYLCASSAGARYEQYFGPGTRLTVT.

The V call is TRBV7-3, the J call TRBJ1-1, with 10 positions matching TRBD1. J lost 0 bases, V lost 3 bases, and 10 bases had no gene match. Germline V lookup: CDR1 SGHTA, CDR2 FQGTGA. This CDR3 is built from 18 residues. As DNA, the CDR3 is TGTGCCAGCAGCTTTGAGGGGACAGGGGAGATAATGAACACTGAAGCTTTCTTT. This encodes CASSFEGTGEIMNTEAFF.

The J gene is TRBJ1-2, the V gene TRBV7-8; D possibly corresponds to TRBD1 (5 bases). Trimming shortened V by 1 base and J by 1 base, and 13 bases separated the two germline ends. Germline V gene lookup returns CDR1 SGHVS and CDR2 FQNEAQ. The CDR3 spans 16 residues. The CDR3 DNA is TGTGCCAGCAGCTTAGTTGGGGCAGGGTTTAACTATGGCTACACCTTC. It yields the protein CASSLVGAGFNYGYTF.

The chain employs TRBV5-8 and TRBJ2-5, with 7 bases identical to TRBD1. V was clipped by 5 bases and J by 2 bases; unmatched bases: 9. The germline V gene has CDR1 SGHTS and CDR2 YDEGEE. This CDR3 is built from 15 residues. The CDR3 here is CASSLNRDSQETQYF. The CDR3 DNA is TGTGCCAGCAGTTTAAACCGGGACAGTCAAGAGACCCAGTACTTC.

V is TRBV30 and J is TRBJ1-2; D call uncertain. The germline V and J ends were trimmed by 4 bases and 4 bases, with 10 bases remaining between them. CDR3 length: 12 residues. Per the germline V gene, CDR1 is GTSNPN and CDR2 is SVGIG (reference sequence). CDR3 sequence: CAWTDTGYGYTF. The CDR3 DNA reads as TGTGCCTGGACCGACACCGGCTATGGCTACACCTTC.

This chain joins TRBV5-1 and TRBJ2-5, with TRBD1 as a possible D gene (5 bases). This CDR3 has 16 amino acids. Germline values: CDR1 SGHRS, CDR2 YFSETQ. Trimming shortened V by 4 bases and J by 4 bases, and 20 bases separated the two germline ends. The CDR3 DNA reads TGCGCCAGCAGCGTCAATGCTGAAGGGGCAGGAGAGACCCAGTACTTC. Amino acids: CASSVNAEGAGETQYF. Full variable domain (missing parts from reference TRBV5-1 and TRBJ2-5): KAGVTQTPRYLIKTRGQQVTLSCSPISGHRSVSWYQQTPGQGLQFLFEYFSETQRNKGNFPGRFSGRQFSNSRSEMNVSTLELGDSALYLCASSVNAEGAGETQYFGPGTRLLVL.

The rearrangement links TRBV4-1 to TRBJ1-6, with a weak D call TRBD1 (5 bases). This CDR3 contains 14 residues. Germline loops: CDR1 MGHRA, CDR2 YSYEKL. V was cut by 1 base and J by 7 bases, with 8 bases left in between. The CDR3 region is CASSQAPGNSPLHF. In nucleotides, the CDR3 is TGCGCCAGCAGCCAAGCGCCAGGGAATTCACCCCTCCACTTT.